This paragraph reports one T cell receptor beta chain. These data are taken from a study of blood T cell repertoires in COVID-19. Study in general: Sites across the United States, Italy and Spain contributed samples from acute and convalescent COVID-19. From T cells, B-cell-depleted T cells, or PBMCs came the material, which was cDNA or gDNA.

Profiling relied on immunoSEQ multiplex PCR, and the TCRdb table lists in-frame clones only, not all of them. The table shows some 200,000 clones, with around 80% occurring only once. This CDR3 is built from 20 residues. V was pared by 5 bases and J by 0 bases, with 18 bases of the junction left unmatched. Germline V gene data show CDR1 as MNHEY and CDR2 as SMNVEV (reference sequence). The clonotype comes from a man under 40 with active or convalescent COVID-19. The rearrangement uses TRBV27 and TRBJ2-1, with TRBD1 identical over 8 bases. Sequenced input: peripheral blood. For the CDR3, the DNA is TGTGCCAGCAGTACCTGGACAGGGTCAATAGGGTTGTACTCCTACAATGAGCAGTTCTTC. Amino acid sequence: CASSTWTGSIGLYSYNEQFF.